This passage covers 14 T cell receptor beta chains from one sample sequenced in a study of molecular identifiers for immune sequencing clone quantification. One entry per CDR3 protein, called by TCRdb with MiXCR from the PCR reads. In the table there are some 650,000 distinct CDR3 sequences, just under 20% of which are singletons. Sequencing used naive CD8+ T cells from blood, with Jurkat cell RNA spiked in. The subset here: FACS-sorted CD8+CD4-CCR7+CD45RA+ naive T cells. The receptors were gathered from a human donor in good health. Some libraries in this study had Jurkat cell RNA spiked in.

This chain links TRBV12-3 or TRBV12-4 with TRBJ1-5; possibly TRBD1 for D (6 bases). The CDR3 length is 14 residues. Trimming left V 5 bases short and J 4 bases short, with 12 bases between. CDR3 sequence reads: CASSPGTYNQPQHF. In DNA form, the CDR3 reads TGTGCCAGCAGTCCAGGGACATATAATCAGCCCCAGCATTTT.

Regarding this clonotype: The DNA is left out, because the CDR3 cannot be placed on it with certainty; the CDR3 is given as TCRdb lists it. The chain couples TRBV7-9 to TRBJ2-3; the D call TRBD1 from the table was never checked on the DNA. 16 amino acids form the CDR3, both terminal residues included. Per the germline V gene, CDR1 is SEHNR and CDR2 is FQNEAQ (reference sequence). The CDR3 protein is CASSGWGQGAQDTRYF.

The chain recombines TRBV7-9 with TRBJ2-1; 7 nucleotides agree with TRBD1. Germline CDR1 reads SEHNR; CDR2 reads FQNEAQ (reference sequence). J gave up 2 bases and V 5 bases, and 9 bases lay outside the gene matches. This CDR3 is 16 amino acids long. This CDR3 reads CASSEQGLVAYNEQFF. CDR3 coding DNA: TGTGCCAGCAGCGAACAGGGGTTGGTTGCCTACAATGAGCAGTTCTTC.

In this sample, this clonotype turned up many times. V and J are TRBV7-9 and TRBJ1-4; D gene uncertain. Germline lookup yields CDR1 SEHNR and CDR2 FQNEAQ (reference sequence). This CDR3 contains 12 residues. Between the trimmed V and J ends, which lost 4 bases and 8 bases, there was a span of 8 bases. CDR3 nucleotide sequence: TGTGCCAGCAGCTCACCAGTCGAAAAACTGTTTTTT. It codes for CASSSPVEKLFF. The complete variable domain, with remaining parts taken from reference TRBV7-9 and TRBJ1-4, reads DTGVSQNPRHKITKRGQNVTFRCDPISEHNRLYWYRQTLGQGPEFLTYFQNEAQLEKSRLLSDRFSAERPKGSFSTLEIQRTEQGDSAMYLCASSSPVEKLFFGSGTQLSVL.

This clonotype was counted ten times or more. CDR3 DNA sequence: TGTGCCAGCAGCTTAGAGGGGAGACTAGACATAAAAGAGACCCAGTACTTC. This sequence encodes CASSLEGRLDIKETQYF. The chain uses TRBV7-2 and TRBJ2-5; possible D gene TRBD2, 6 bases. The germline CDR1 and CDR2 sequences are SGHTA and FQGNSA. CDR3 length: 17 amino acids. V shed 1 base and J shed 3 bases, with 18 bases lying between them.

This clonotype was recorded many times. The chain uses TRBV28 and TRBJ2-2; 10 bases align to TRBD2. Germline assignment: CDR1 MDHEN and CDR2 SYDVKM. There are 15 residues in the CDR3. V was clipped by 5 bases and J by 5 bases; unmatched bases: 5. DNA of the CDR3: TGTGCCAGCAGTCCTCGGACTAGCGGTACCGGGGAGCTGTTTTTT. It yields the protein CASSPRTSGTGELFF.

There are a few counts of this clonotype. The rearrangement uses TRBV18 and TRBJ2-7, with 7 bases aligning to TRBD1. Germline CDR1 is KGHSH and CDR2 is LQKENI. The CDR3 length is 17 residues. With 1 base clipped from V and 5 bases from J, the junction kept 14 bases outside the gene matches. The DNA for the CDR3 is TGTGCCAGCTCACCACGAGGCTGGAGACAGGGTAGCGACGAGCAGTACTTC. It encodes CASSPRGWRQGSDEQYF.

This clonotype was seen ten or more times. V is TRBV7-8 and J is TRBJ1-1; D is undetermined. The V gene's germline CDR1 is SGHVS and CDR2 FQNEAQ. Trimming stripped 6 bases from V and 6 bases from J, with 11 bases between. This CDR3 region has 12 residues. The CDR3 loop is CASSLSGSEAFF. The CDR3 nucleotides are TGTGCCAGCAGTTTATCGGGGTCTGAAGCTTTCTTT.

The V and J genes are TRBV9 and TRBJ1-5, with D possibly matching TRBD1 (6 bases). CDR1 is SGDLS and CDR2 is YYNGEE in the germline V gene. V was trimmed by 7 bases and J by 7 bases, leaving 21 bases between them. This CDR3 contains 15 residues. This CDR3 is CASCPRTANGQPQHF. The CDR3 region has the DNA TGTGCCAGCTGCCCCCGGACAGCTAATGGCCAGCCCCAGCATTTT.

Details on this clonotype: This sequence may be a read error, since a much larger clone differs from it by one base. It is likely a read error, because the conserved phenylalanine at the end of the CDR3 is missing. This sequence joins TRBV20-1 and TRBJ2-3; D ambiguous. Trimming shortened V by 3 bases and J by 4 bases, and 11 bases separated the two germline ends. Per germline, CDR1 DFQATT and CDR2 SNEGSKA (reference sequence). The CDR3 runs to 13 residues. In nucleotides, the CDR3 is TGCAGTGCTAGGAGTGGGGTACCAGATACGCAGTATTAT. Encoded protein: CSARSGVPDTQYY.

This clonotype was counted only a few times. V usage is TRBV14 and J usage is TRBJ1-6, with D uncertain. The V gene lost 1 base and the J gene lost 5 bases, with 3 bases spanning the gap. There are 13 residues in the CDR3. Germline CDR1 reads SGHDN; CDR2 reads FVKESK. The CDR3 loop reads CASSQADNSPLHF. The CDR3 region has the DNA TGTGCCAGCAGCCAAGCCGATAATTCACCCCTCCACTTT.

The count of this clonotype is one. The rearrangement links TRBV27 to TRBJ1-3; no definite D call. V gave up 6 bases and J gave up 5 bases, with 17 bases separating them. The CDR3 runs 15 residues. The germline gives CDR1 MNHEY, CDR2 SMNVEV (reference sequence). The CDR3 spells CASRPSGSLRNTIYF. CDR3 coding DNA: TGTGCCAGCAGACCCTCCGGGAGCCTAAGAAACACCATATATTTT.

As regards this clonotype: A much larger clone is a single base away; this may be a read error. V is TRBV4-1 and J is TRBJ2-1; a weak D match, TRBD1 (6 bases). CDR1 and CDR2 (germline): MGHRA, YSYEKL. CDR3 length: 14 amino acids. The V and J ends lost 0 bases and 7 bases respectively, with 10 bases between them. Here the CDR3 DNA reads TGCGCCAGCAGCCAAGAATACAGGGCAAATGAGCAGTTCTTC. This translates into CASSQEYRANEQFF.

This clonotype was seen ten or more times. The V call is TRBV6-5, the J call TRBJ2-7, with D tentatively TRBD1 (7 bases). CDR1 is MNHEY, CDR2 SVGAGI, per germline. Trimming removed 2 bases from V and 5 bases from J, with 10 bases in between. CDR3 size: 13 residues. The CDR3 nucleotides read TGTGCCAGCAGTTACGGAGGGGGCGACGAGCAGTACTTC. Its translation: CASSYGGGDEQYF.